This TCR beta chain was recorded in a study of T cell responses to AZD1222 COVID-19 vaccine. Study-wide results and limits: Nearly half of the spike-specific TCRs reportedly recognize variant regions that carry no mutations. The donors showed a predominance of white British ancestry and of females, with possible underestimation of clonal diversity.

Sequencing used immunoSEQ multiplex PCR; TCRdb keeps in-frame clones, though not all of them. Among roughly 100,000 clones listed, 80% to 90% were seen once. To note about this clone: Its target is not known.

This CDR3 has 13 residues. Per the germline V gene, CDR1 is MNHEY and CDR2 is SMNVEV (reference sequence). The V and J ends lost 0 bases and 3 bases respectively, with 6 bases between them. The chain is built from TRBV27 and TRBJ2-7; D unresolved. The sequence was obtained from an adult in good health. The sequencing used peripheral blood, collected on day 0 of AZD1222 vaccination. The DNA for the CDR3 is TGTGCCAGCAGTTTATCCTTGGGCTACGAGCAGTACTTC. Its protein is CASSLSLGYEQYF.